This TCR beta chain appears in the sequencing data of a study of beta chain features in type 1 diabetes listed by TCRdb under 2018. Broadly, across the study: No differences in mean age, gender distribution, total cell number or subset yield were found between patients and healthy donors. Across all samples, around 100 million sorted cells were examined, and cell number per subset correlated strongly with RNA yield. The study compared the TCRB repertoires of sorted circulating CD4+ T cell subsets in recently diagnosed type 1 diabetes patients with those in matched healthy donors. Whereas all 30 or so donors provided naive and central memory subsets, regulatory and stem cell-like memory subsets were isolated from just 8 patients and about eight healthy donors.

The High Capacity cDNA Reverse Transcription Kit was used to reverse transcribe all of the isolated RNA, meaning that expressed TCRB transcripts were what got sequenced. Deep immunoSEQ sequencing was applied to naive, central memory and regulatory T cell samples, giving an average of around 3.4 million total reads per sample. Sorted cells were lysed in RLT buffer and RNA was extracted with DNase-treated RNeasy Micro or Mini kits, depending on cell number. Each cell subset was processed separately to prevent cross-contamination, with patient and healthy donor samples processed together. The immunoSEQ multiplex PCR was used to amplify TCRB sequences from cDNA, yielding 87-bp fragments that span the CDR3 region. Sequencing of the amplicons was performed on the Illumina HiSeq platform. Regarding the original processing steps: Synthetic template baselines were used to correct PCR bias computationally, reads within Hamming distance 2 were collapsed together, and singletons that could not be merged were discarded. Reads were aligned against IMGT so that V, D and J genes, CDR3 length and insertions or deletions at six rearrangement sites could be assigned. Clonotype counts were normalized to sorted cell number within each subset before computing true diversity and Gini coefficients with the tcR R package. The overlap coefficient, calculated on TCRB nucleotide sequences, was used to measure repertoire sharing. As stored in TCRdb, this immuneACCESS dataset retains in-frame rearrangements with V and J assigned. A fraction of the clones does not appear; measured against another copy, unresolved V genes explain less than half of the discrepancy, and the remainder lacks a known reason. V, J and clone size are those of that table, while D and trimming were read from the DNA. The sample includes around 130,000 clones, with 7% to 10% observed a single time. The top ten hold roughly 0.75% of the sample.

General study outcomes and caveats: Type 1 diabetes patients showed a moderate but significant shortening of TCRB CDR3 length in all four CD4+ subsets. Fewer insertions and more nucleotide deletions at VDJ recombination sites were observed in patients with type 1 diabetes, implying thymic rearrangement abnormalities. Only small numbers of individuals were included in the HLA sub-analyses, which left unresolved whether HLA type had any influence on TCRB rearrangement. Naive, central memory and regulatory TCRB repertoires appeared to be more alike among patients than among healthy donors. Sequencing cDNA rather than genomic DNA could over-represent highly expressing activated cells, although activation and CD3 levels did not differ between groups. PCR may preferentially amplify shorter templates, but because patient and control samples were amplified and corrected together, any resulting skew would affect both groups equally.

Each donor gave one peripheral blood draw, about 110 mL on average, collected into heparinised tubes. A BD FACSAria II and a panel including CD45RO, CCR7, CD25, CD127, CD95 and CD27 were used to sort naive, central memory, regulatory and stem cell-like memory CD4+ T cells. All sorted populations exceeded 95% purity. PBMCs were isolated immediately by Lymphoprep density gradient centrifugation and stained directly without culture. So that batch effects would be minimized, each experiment stained and sorted samples in pairs, pairing one healthy donor with one patient. V is shortened by 7 bases, J by 5 bases, and the region joining them spans 17 bases. The germline V gene specifies SGHTA as CDR1 and FQGNSA as CDR2. The CDR3 starts with the cysteine, ends with the phenylalanine, and has 15 residues. This entry keeps only the CDR3 DNA: 45 bases, framed from base 1. This clone was seen a few times. This receptor's antigen is unknown. Base qualities were left out, and no much larger clone turns up one base away.

Sequenced sample: central memory CD4+ T cells from blood. The chain is encoded by TRBV7-2 joined to TRBJ2-2; TRBD2 might be the D gene, on 6 matching bases. This TCR was recovered from a man under 40 with type 1 diabetes. The DNA is as follows: TGTGCCAGCACCTTCTTTGGCGCGGGGACCGGGGAGCTGTTTTTT. Its amino acids are CASTFFGAGTGELFF.